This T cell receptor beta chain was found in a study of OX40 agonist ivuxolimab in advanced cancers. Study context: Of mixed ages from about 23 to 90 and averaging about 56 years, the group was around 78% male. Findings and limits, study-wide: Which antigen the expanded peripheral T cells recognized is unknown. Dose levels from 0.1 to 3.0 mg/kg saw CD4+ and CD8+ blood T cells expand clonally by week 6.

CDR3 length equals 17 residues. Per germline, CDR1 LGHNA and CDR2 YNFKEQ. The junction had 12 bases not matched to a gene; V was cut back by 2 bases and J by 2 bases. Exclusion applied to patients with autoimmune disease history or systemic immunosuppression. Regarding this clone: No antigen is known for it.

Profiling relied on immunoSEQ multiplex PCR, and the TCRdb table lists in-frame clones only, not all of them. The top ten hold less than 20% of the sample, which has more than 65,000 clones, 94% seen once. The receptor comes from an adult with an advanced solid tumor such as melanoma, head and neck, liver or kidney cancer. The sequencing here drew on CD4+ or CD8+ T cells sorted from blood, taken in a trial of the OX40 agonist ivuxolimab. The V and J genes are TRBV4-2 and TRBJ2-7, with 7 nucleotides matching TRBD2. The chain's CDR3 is CASSQPPGWEGPYEQYF. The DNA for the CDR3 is TGTGCCAGCAGCCAACCCCCCGGGTGGGAGGGACCCTACGAGCAGTACTTC.